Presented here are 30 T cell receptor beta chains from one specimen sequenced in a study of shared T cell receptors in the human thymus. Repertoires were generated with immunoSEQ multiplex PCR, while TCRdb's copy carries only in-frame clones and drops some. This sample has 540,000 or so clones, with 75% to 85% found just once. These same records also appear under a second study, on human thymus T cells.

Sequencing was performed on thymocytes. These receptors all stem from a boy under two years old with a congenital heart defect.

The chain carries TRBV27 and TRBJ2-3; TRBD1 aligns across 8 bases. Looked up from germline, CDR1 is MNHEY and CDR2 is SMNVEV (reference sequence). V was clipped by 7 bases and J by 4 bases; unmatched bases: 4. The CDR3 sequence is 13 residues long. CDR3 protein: CASKDRGADTQYF. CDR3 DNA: TGTGCCAGCAAAGACAGGGGCGCAGATACGCAGTATTTT.

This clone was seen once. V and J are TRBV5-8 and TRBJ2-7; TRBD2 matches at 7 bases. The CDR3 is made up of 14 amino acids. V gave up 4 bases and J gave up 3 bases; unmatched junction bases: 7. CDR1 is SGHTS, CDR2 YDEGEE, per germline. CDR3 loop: CASSGVWEGYEQYF. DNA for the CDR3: TGTGCCAGCAGCGGGGTATGGGAGGGCTACGAGCAGTACTTC.

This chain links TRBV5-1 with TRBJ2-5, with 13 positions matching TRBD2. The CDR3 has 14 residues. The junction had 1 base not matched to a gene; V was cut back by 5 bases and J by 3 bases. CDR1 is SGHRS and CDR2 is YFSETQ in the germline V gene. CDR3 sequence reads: CASRGLAGEETQYF. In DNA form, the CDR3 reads TGCGCCAGCAGAGGACTAGCGGGAGAAGAGACCCAGTACTTC.

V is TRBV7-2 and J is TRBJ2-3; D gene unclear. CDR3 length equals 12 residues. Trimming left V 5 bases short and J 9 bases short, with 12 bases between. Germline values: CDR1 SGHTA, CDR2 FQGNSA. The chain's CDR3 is CASSPLGWTQYF. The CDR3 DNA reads TGTGCCAGCAGCCCCCTCGGGTGGACGCAGTATTTT.

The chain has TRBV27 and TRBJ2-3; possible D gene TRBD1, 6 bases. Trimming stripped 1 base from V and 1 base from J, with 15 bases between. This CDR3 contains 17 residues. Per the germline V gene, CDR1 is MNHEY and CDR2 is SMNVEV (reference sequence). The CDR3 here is CASSLWPLRTGTDTQYF. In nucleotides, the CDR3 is TGTGCCAGCAGTTTATGGCCCCTCCGGACAGGCACAGATACGCAGTATTTT.

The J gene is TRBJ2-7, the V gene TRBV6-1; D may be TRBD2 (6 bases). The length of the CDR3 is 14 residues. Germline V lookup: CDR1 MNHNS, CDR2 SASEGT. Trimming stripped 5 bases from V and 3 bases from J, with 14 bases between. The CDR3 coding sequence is TGTGCCAGCAGTCAAGAGGGGACTGACTACGAGCAGTACTTC. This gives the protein CASSQEGTDYEQYF.

CDR3 nucleotides: TGCAGCGGGGCTGTCCCGATTAACACTGAAGCTTTCTTT. Protein: CSGAVPINTEAFF. J is TRBJ1-1 and V is TRBV29-1, with unresolved D. The CDR3 is made up of 13 amino acids. Germline loops: CDR1 SQVTM, CDR2 ANQGSEA. The V and J ends lost 7 bases and 2 bases respectively, with 14 bases between them.

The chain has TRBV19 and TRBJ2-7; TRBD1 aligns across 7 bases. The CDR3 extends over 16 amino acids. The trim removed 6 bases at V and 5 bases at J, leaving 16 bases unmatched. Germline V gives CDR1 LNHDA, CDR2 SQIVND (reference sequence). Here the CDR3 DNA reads TGTGCCAGTAGCCATATCCCGGACAGGAGGATGCACGAGCAGTACTTC. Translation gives CASSHIPDRRMHEQYF.

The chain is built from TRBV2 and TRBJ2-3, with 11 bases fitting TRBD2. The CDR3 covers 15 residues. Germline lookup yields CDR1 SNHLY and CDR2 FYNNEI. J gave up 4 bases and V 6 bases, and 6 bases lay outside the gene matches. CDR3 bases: TGTGCCAGCAGCATACTAGCGGGAGTGGCAGATACGCAGTATTTT. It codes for CASSILAGVADTQYF.

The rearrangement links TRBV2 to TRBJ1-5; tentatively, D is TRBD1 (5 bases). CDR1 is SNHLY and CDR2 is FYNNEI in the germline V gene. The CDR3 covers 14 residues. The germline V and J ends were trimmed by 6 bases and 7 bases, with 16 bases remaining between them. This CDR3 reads CASRDDSLLQPQHF. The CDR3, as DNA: TGTGCCAGCAGAGACGACAGTTTACTCCAGCCCCAGCATTTT. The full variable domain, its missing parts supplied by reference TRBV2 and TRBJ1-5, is EPEVTQTPSHQVTQMGQEVILRCVPISNHLYFYWYRQILGQKVEFLVSFYNNEISEKSEIFDDQFSVERPDGSNFTLKIRSTKLEDSAMYFCASRDDSLLQPQHFGDGTRLSIL.

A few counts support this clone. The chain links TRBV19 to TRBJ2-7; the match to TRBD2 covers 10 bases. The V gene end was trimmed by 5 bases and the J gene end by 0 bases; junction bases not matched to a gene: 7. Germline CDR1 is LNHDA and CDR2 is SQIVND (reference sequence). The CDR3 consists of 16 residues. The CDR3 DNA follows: TGTGCCAGTAGTTCCCAGCGGGAGGGCAGCTCCTACGAGCAGTACTTC. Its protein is CASSSQREGSSYEQYF.

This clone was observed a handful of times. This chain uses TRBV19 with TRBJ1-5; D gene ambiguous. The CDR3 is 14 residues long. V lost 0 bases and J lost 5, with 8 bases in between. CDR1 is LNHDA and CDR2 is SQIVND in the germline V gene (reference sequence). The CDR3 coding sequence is TGTGCCAGTAGTATAGAGAGGGAATATCAGCCCCAGCATTTT. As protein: CASSIEREYQPQHF. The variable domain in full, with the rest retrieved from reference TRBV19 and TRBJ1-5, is DGGITQSPKYLFRKEGQNVTLSCEQNLNHDAMYWYRQDPGQGLRLIYYSQIVNDFQKGDIAEGYSVSREKKESFPLTVTSAQKNPTAFYLCASSIEREYQPQHFGDGTRLSIL.

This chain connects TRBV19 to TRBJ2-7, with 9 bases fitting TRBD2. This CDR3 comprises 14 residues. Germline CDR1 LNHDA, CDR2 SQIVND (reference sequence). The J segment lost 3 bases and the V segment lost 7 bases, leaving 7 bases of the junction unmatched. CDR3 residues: CASKGASGDYEQYF. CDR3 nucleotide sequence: TGTGCCAGTAAGGGGGCTAGCGGGGACTACGAGCAGTACTTC.

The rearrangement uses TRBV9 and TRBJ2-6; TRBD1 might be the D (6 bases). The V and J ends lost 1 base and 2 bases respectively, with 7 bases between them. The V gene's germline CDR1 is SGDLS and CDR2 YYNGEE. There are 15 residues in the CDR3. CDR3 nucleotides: TGTGCCAGCAGCGTATCAGGGGCTGGGGCCAACGTCCTGACTTTC. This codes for CASSVSGAGANVLTF.

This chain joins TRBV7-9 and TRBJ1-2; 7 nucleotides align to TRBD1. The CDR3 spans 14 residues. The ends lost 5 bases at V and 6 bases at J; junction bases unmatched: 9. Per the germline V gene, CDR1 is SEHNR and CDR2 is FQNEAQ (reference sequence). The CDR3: CASSPVDRRDGYTF. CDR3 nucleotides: TGTGCCAGCAGCCCCGTGGACAGGAGGGATGGCTACACCTTC.

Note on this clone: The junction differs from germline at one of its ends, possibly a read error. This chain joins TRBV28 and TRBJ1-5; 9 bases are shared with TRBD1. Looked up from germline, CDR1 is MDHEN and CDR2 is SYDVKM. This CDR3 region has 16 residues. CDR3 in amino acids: CTSSPPGQGVSQPQHF. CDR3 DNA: TGTACCAGCAGTCCTCCGGGACAGGGAGTTTCCCAGCCCCAGCATTTT. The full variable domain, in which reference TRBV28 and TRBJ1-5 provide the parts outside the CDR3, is DVKVTQSSRYLVKRTGEKVFLECVQDMDHENMFWYRQDPGLGLRLIYFSYDVKMKEKGDIPEGYSVSREKKERFSLILESASTNQTSMYLCTSSPPGQGVSQPQHFGDGTRLSIL.

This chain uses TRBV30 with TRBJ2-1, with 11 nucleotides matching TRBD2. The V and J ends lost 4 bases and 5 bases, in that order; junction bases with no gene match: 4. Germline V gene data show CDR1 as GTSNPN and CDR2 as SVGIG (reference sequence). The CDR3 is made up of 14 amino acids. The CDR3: CAWTSGGSNNEQFF. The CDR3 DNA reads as TGTGCCTGGACTAGCGGGGGGTCCAACAATGAGCAGTTCTTC.

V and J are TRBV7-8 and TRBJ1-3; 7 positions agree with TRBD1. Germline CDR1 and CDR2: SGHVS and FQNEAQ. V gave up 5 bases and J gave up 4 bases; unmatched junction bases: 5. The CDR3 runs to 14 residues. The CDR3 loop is CASSPGTAGNTIYF. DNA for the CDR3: TGTGCCAGCAGCCCTGGGACAGCCGGAAACACCATATATTTT.

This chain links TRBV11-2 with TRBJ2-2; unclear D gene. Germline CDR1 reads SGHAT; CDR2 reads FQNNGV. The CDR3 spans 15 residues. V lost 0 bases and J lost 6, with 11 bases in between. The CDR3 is CASSLDQHYAGELFF. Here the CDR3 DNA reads TGTGCCAGCAGCTTAGATCAACATTACGCCGGGGAGCTGTTTTTT.

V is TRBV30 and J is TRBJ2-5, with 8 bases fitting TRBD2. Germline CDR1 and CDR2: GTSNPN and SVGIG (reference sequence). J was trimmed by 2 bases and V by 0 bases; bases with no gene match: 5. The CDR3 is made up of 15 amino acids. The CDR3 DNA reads TGTGCCTGGAGTGTACGGGAGGGACTACAAGAGACCCAGTACTTC. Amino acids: CAWSVREGLQETQYF.

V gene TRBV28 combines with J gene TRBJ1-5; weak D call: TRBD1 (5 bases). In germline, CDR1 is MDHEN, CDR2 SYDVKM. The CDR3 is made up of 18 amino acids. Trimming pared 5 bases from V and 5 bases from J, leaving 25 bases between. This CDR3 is CASSTIEGLVGADQPQHF. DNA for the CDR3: TGTGCCAGCAGTACCATAGAAGGGCTGGTAGGGGCCGATCAGCCCCAGCATTTT.

DNA of the CDR3: TGTGCCAGCAGCCCCATACTAGCGGGAAGCACAGATACGCAGTATTTT. It translates to CASSPILAGSTDTQYF. The genes are TRBV14 and TRBJ2-3; TRBD2 matches at 10 bases. Germline CDR1 is SGHDN and CDR2 is FVKESK. The CDR3 length is 16 residues. The trim removed 4 bases at V and 0 bases at J, leaving 4 bases unmatched.

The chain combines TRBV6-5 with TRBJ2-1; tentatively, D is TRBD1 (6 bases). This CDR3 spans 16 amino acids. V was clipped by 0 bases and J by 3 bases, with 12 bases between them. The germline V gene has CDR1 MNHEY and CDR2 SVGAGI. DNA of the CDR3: TGTGCCAGCAGTTACTCGAACAGGGAAGGCTACAATGAGCAGTTCTTC. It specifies CASSYSNREGYNEQFF.

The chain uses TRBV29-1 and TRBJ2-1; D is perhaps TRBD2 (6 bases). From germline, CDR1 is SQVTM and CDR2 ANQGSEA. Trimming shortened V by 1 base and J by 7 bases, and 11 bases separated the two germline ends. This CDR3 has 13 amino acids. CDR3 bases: TGCAGCGTTGAAGTCGGGAGCTCAAATGAGCAGTTCTTC. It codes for CSVEVGSSNEQFF.

CDR3 sequence (DNA): TGTGCCAGCGGATCCGGACAGCTGACCCTCTACGAGCAGTACTTC. This encodes CASGSGQLTLYEQYF. The V and J genes are TRBV27 and TRBJ2-7; D is perhaps TRBD1 (6 bases). The CDR3 runs 15 residues. Germline assignment: CDR1 MNHEY and CDR2 SMNVEV (reference sequence). V lost 8 bases, J lost 3 bases, and 20 bases lay in between.

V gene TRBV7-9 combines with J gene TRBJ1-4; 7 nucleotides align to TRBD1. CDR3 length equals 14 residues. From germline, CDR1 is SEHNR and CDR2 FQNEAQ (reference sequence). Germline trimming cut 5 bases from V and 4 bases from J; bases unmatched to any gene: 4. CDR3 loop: CASSPDRLNEKLFF. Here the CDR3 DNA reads TGTGCCAGCAGCCCGGACAGGCTTAATGAAAAACTGTTTTTT.

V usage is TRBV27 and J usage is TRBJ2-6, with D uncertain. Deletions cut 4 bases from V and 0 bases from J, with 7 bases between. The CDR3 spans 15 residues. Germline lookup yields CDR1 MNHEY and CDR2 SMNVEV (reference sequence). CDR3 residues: CASSSPGSGANVLTF. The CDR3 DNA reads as TGTGCCAGCAGTTCCCCGGGCTCTGGGGCCAACGTCCTGACTTTC.

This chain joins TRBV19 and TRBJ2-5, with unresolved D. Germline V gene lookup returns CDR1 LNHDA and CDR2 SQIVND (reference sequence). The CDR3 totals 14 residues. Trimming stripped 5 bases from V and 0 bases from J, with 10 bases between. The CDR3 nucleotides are TGTGCCAGTAGTGGCCCCACATACCAAGAGACCCAGTACTTC. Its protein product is CASSGPTYQETQYF.

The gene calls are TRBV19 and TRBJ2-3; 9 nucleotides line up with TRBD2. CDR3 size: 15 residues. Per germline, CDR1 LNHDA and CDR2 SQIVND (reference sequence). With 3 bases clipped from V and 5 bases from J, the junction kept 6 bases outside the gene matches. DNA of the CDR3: TGTGCCAGTAGTATGGCGGGGGGGCCCCGAGATACGCAGTATTTT. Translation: CASSMAGGPRDTQYF.

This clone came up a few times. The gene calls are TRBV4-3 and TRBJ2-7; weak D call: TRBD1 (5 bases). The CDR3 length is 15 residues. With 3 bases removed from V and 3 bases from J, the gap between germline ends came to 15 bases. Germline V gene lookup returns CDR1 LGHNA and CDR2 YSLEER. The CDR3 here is CASSQEFDSHYEQYF. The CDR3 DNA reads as TGCGCCAGCAGCCAGGAATTTGACAGCCACTACGAGCAGTACTTC.